The 30 T cell receptor beta chains below come from one sample, sequenced in a study of blood T cell repertoires in COVID-19. The table came from immunoSEQ multiplex PCR; TCRdb's copy has only in-frame clones and leaves some out. In the table there are hundreds of thousands of clones, about 83% of which are singletons. The source material was PBMCs or T cells enriched from blood (not recorded which). The receptor set was obtained from a woman aged 50 to 60 who had recovered from COVID-19.

This clone was counted once. The chain employs TRBV29-1 and TRBJ1-1; the D is unclear. The CDR3 loop spans 12 amino acids. Germline V gene data show CDR1 as SQVTM and CDR2 as ANQGSEA. CDR3 protein: CSISERFTEAFF. The CDR3 DNA is TGCAGTATATCGGAGCGGTTCACTGAAGCTTTCTTT.

The rearrangement joins TRBV6-2 or TRBV6-3 to TRBJ2-7; possible D gene TRBD1, 5 bases. CDR3 length: 13 amino acids. Germline V gene data show CDR1 as MNHEY and CDR2 as SVGEGT. V was trimmed by 5 bases and J by 2 bases, leaving 10 bases between them. CDR3 amino acids: CASSGDSPYEQYF. The DNA of the CDR3 is TGTGCCAGCAGTGGCGACAGTCCCTACGAGCAGTACTTC.

CDR3 sequence reads: CASSLLQGATEAFF. CDR3 DNA: TGTGCCAGCAGCTTACTGCAGGGGGCTACTGAAGCTTTCTTT. V and J are TRBV7-9 and TRBJ1-1; 8 bases are shared with TRBD1. The CDR3 is 14 amino acids. Per germline, CDR1 SEHNR and CDR2 FQNEAQ (reference sequence). The trim removed 2 bases at V and 5 bases at J, leaving 4 bases unmatched. The whole variable domain, filled in from reference TRBV7-9 and TRBJ1-1, reads DTGVSQNPRHKITKRGQNVTFRCDPISEHNRLYWYRQTLGQGPEFLTYFQNEAQLEKSRLLSDRFSAERPKGSFSTLEIQRTEQGDSAMYLCASSLLQGATEAFFGQGTRLTVV.

The chain links TRBV2 to TRBJ2-1; TRBD1 aligns across 9 bases. Trimming cost V 4 bases and J 6 bases; bases outside gene matches: 19. CDR1 and CDR2 from the germline V gene are SNHLY and FYNNEI. The CDR3 contains 19 residues. CDR3 loop: CASSVTGTGTLLTLNEQFF. CDR3 bases: TGTGCCAGCAGTGTCACCGGGACAGGGACCCTTCTGACGCTCAATGAGCAGTTCTTC.

The V gene is TRBV20-1, the J gene TRBJ1-2; unclear D gene. This CDR3 has 13 amino acids. Trimming took 3 bases from V and 0 from J, leaving 8 bases between them. Looked up from germline, CDR1 is DFQATT and CDR2 is SNEGSKA (reference sequence). CDR3 sequence reads: CSASEGANYGYTF. CDR3 in DNA: TGCAGTGCTAGTGAAGGAGCTAACTATGGCTACACCTTC.

This rearrangement joins TRBV11-2 to TRBJ2-1; a possible D gene is TRBD2 (6 bases). V was pared by 5 bases and J by 2 bases, with 16 bases between. Germline V gene lookup returns CDR1 SGHAT and CDR2 FQNNGV. The CDR3 is 16 amino acids. The CDR3 reads CASSASGVPPYNEQFF. DNA for the CDR3: TGTGCCAGCAGCGCCTCGGGGGTACCCCCCTACAATGAGCAGTTCTTC.

This clone occurred once. This chain links TRBV5-1 with TRBJ1-2; D possibly corresponds to TRBD1 (6 bases). V was pared by 0 bases and J by 3 bases, with 12 bases between. The CDR3 has 15 amino acids. Germline values: CDR1 SGHRS, CDR2 YFSETQ. The CDR3 spells CASSLGGPIYYGYTF. Written as DNA, the CDR3 is TGCGCCAGCAGCTTGGGGGGGCCAATCTACTATGGCTACACCTTC.

This clone was seen only once. This sequence joins TRBV5-4 and TRBJ2-2, with D perhaps matching TRBD1 (5 bases). The CDR3 spans 16 residues. Trimming took 0 bases from V and 0 from J, leaving 9 bases between them. Per the germline V gene, CDR1 is SGHNT and CDR2 is YYREEE (reference sequence). The CDR3 loop is CASSLVSRANTGELFF. As DNA, the CDR3 is TGTGCCAGCAGCTTGGTGAGCAGGGCGAACACCGGGGAGCTGTTTTTT.

The V and J genes are TRBV14 and TRBJ1-3; 7 nucleotides line up with TRBD1. V lost 3 bases, J lost 1 base, and 6 bases stayed unmatched. This CDR3 region has 16 residues. The V gene's germline CDR1 is SGHDN and CDR2 FVKESK. CDR3 residues: CASSQAGTASGNTIYF. DNA of the CDR3: TGTGCCAGCAGCCAGGCCGGGACAGCATCTGGAAACACCATATATTTT.

The chain carries TRBV7-2 and TRBJ1-6; D unresolved. This CDR3 region has 13 residues. V gave up 5 bases and J gave up 7 bases, with 9 bases separating them. CDR1 and CDR2 (germline): SGHTA, FQGNSA. DNA of the CDR3: TGTGCCAGCAGCCGGGATATCAATTCACCCCTCCACTTT. The encoded protein is CASSRDINSPLHF.

The V call is TRBV9, the J call TRBJ2-1; TRBD2 is a possible D gene (5 bases). Germline assignment: CDR1 SGDLS and CDR2 YYNGEE. With 4 bases removed from V and 7 bases from J, the gap between germline ends came to 18 bases. The CDR3 loop spans 15 amino acids. For the CDR3, the DNA is TGTGCCAGCAGCCTGAACGGGGAACCTTGGAATGAGCAGTTCTTC. It translates to CASSLNGEPWNEQFF.

The table lists this clone with a few counts. The CDR3 reads CASSSSGQYGYTF. CDR3 sequence (DNA): TGTGCCAGCAGTTCTTCCGGACAGTATGGCTACACCTTC. The V call is TRBV28, the J call TRBJ1-2, with D possibly matching TRBD1 (6 bases). The V gene lost 4 bases and the J gene lost 5 bases, with 11 bases spanning the gap. Germline V gene data show CDR1 as MDHEN and CDR2 as SYDVKM. The CDR3 has 13 residues.

V usage is TRBV28 and J usage is TRBJ2-1; no clear D gene. CDR1 and CDR2 from the germline V gene are MDHEN and SYDVKM. This CDR3 has 11 amino acids. V was trimmed by 2 bases and J by 7 bases, leaving 3 bases between them. The chain's CDR3 is CASSLQNEQFF. In nucleotides, the CDR3 is TGTGCCAGCAGTTTACAGAATGAGCAGTTCTTC.

This clone appeared a few times. The same CDR3 is also encoded by other DNA sequences in this sample. The genes are TRBV27 and TRBJ1-1, with D possibly matching TRBD1 (5 bases). Trimming cost V 2 bases and J 2 bases, with 6 bases left between them. The CDR3 runs to 13 residues. Germline-derived CDR1 and CDR2 are MNHEY and SMNVEV (reference sequence). This CDR3 is CASSLRGNTEAFF. CDR3 nucleotide sequence: TGTGCCAGCAGTTTAAGGGGAAACACTGAAGCTTTCTTT.

Details on this clone: The sample contains more than one DNA sequence encoding this CDR3. The chain is built from TRBV5-1 and TRBJ2-7; D might be TRBD2 (5 bases). The CDR3 is 14 amino acids. Germline CDR1 reads SGHRS; CDR2 reads YFSETQ. The V end was cut by 0 bases, the J end by 2 bases, with 9 bases between. Written as DNA, the CDR3 is TGCGCCAGCAGCTTGGGGCAGAGGGCCTACGAGCAGTACTTC. As protein: CASSLGQRAYEQYF.

V usage is TRBV3-1 (or the pseudogene TRBV3-2) and J usage is TRBJ1-1; D not certain. The V end lost 3 bases, the J end lost 5 bases, and 7 bases lay between the germline ends. The germline V gene encodes CDR1 LGHDT and CDR2 YNNKEL (reference sequence). This CDR3 contains 12 residues. This CDR3 is CASSHGETEAFF. The CDR3 nucleotides are TGTGCCAGCAGCCACGGGGAGACTGAAGCTTTCTTT.

The gene calls are TRBV23-1 and TRBJ1-1; TRBD1 might be the D (6 bases). TRBV23-1 is marked as an open reading frame, function uncertain. This CDR3 region has 15 residues. V was pared by 1 base and J by 1 base, with 10 bases between. The CDR3 DNA sequence: TGCGCCAGCAGTCAATTTAGGACAGAGAACACTGAAGCTTTCTTT. The encoded protein is CASSQFRTENTEAFF.

The J gene is TRBJ2-1, the V gene TRBV6-7; 8 nucleotides align to TRBD2. TRBV6-7 is classed as an ORF, of uncertain function. The CDR3 length is 15 residues. The V and J ends lost 0 bases and 4 bases, in that order; junction bases with no gene match: 2. In nucleotides, the CDR3 is TGTGCCAGCAGTTACTCGACGGGGGGGTACAATGAGCAGTTCTTC. Its translation is CASSYSTGGYNEQFF.

About this clone itself: The sample holds other DNA sequences that translate to the same CDR3. CDR3 sequence: CASSSGDTQYF. CDR3 DNA: TGTGCCAGCAGTAGCGGTGATACGCAGTATTTT. This chain connects TRBV12-3 or TRBV12-4 to TRBJ2-3, with a tentative D call TRBD2 (5 bases). The CDR3 runs 11 residues. V lost 5 bases, J lost 6 bases, and 6 bases lay in between.

The rearrangement uses TRBV6-2 or TRBV6-3 and TRBJ2-7, with D possibly TRBD1 on 6 matching bases. The CDR3 consists of 14 residues. Trimming cost V 5 bases and J 2 bases, with 13 bases left between them. Germline V lookup: CDR1 MNHEY, CDR2 SVGEGT. Here the CDR3 reads CASSRQAGTYEQYF. CDR3 DNA sequence: TGTGCCAGCAGTCGACAGGCGGGCACCTACGAGCAGTACTTC.

The chain recombines TRBV30 with TRBJ1-2; D is undetermined. The CDR3 has 11 residues. Per the germline V gene, CDR1 is GTSNPN and CDR2 is SVGIG (reference sequence). The V end was cut by 6 bases, the J end by 3 bases, with 8 bases between. CDR3: CACAEYYGYTF. The CDR3 coding sequence is TGTGCCTGCGCCGAGTACTATGGCTACACCTTC.

The chain links TRBV5-1 to TRBJ1-6; weak D call: TRBD1 (5 bases). The CDR3 runs 16 residues. V was trimmed by 4 bases and J by 0 bases, leaving 11 bases between them. Germline CDR1 is SGHRS and CDR2 is YFSETQ. DNA for the CDR3: TGCGCCAGCAGCCGGACACTCAGCTCCTATAATTCACCCCTCCACTTT. Translation: CASSRTLSSYNSPLHF.

The V gene is TRBV29-1, the J gene TRBJ1-2; 7 nucleotides match TRBD1. Germline-derived CDR1 and CDR2 are SQVTM and ANQGSEA. This CDR3 spans 15 amino acids. The J segment lost 0 bases and the V segment lost 5 bases, leaving 9 bases of the junction unmatched. This CDR3 reads CSVKLQGLANYGYTF. CDR3 nucleotide sequence: TGCAGCGTTAAACTACAGGGGTTAGCTAACTATGGCTACACCTTC.

This chain connects TRBV5-1 to TRBJ2-6; D is unresolved. V was trimmed by 2 bases and J by 3 bases, leaving 12 bases between them. The CDR3 spans 16 residues. Germline lookup yields CDR1 SGHRS and CDR2 YFSETQ. CDR3 DNA: TGCGCCAGCAGCTTAATCCCTTCGCGTGGGGCCAACGTCCTGACTTTC. This encodes CASSLIPSRGANVLTF.

The chain couples TRBV2 to TRBJ1-5; maybe TRBD1 (5 bases). The CDR3 has 14 amino acids. From germline, CDR1 is SNHLY and CDR2 FYNNEI. V was clipped by 4 bases and J by 3 bases, with 10 bases between them. The CDR3, as DNA: TGTGCCAGCAGTGCCGACAGAAACAATCAGCCCCAGCATTTT. Translating it yields CASSADRNNQPQHF. Looking up the rest from reference TRBV2 and TRBJ1-5 gives the full variable domain: EPEVTQTPSHQVTQMGQEVILRCVPISNHLYFYWYRQILGQKVEFLVSFYNNEISEKSEIFDDQFSVERPDGSNFTLKIRSTKLEDSAMYFCASSADRNNQPQHFGDGTRLSIL.

The genes are TRBV25-1 and TRBJ1-1; 7 positions agree with TRBD1. V dropped 6 bases and J dropped 6; count of bases not matched to a gene: 4. The CDR3 is 12 residues long. Per germline, CDR1 MGHDK and CDR2 SYGVNS. Here the CDR3 reads CASSRQGPEAFF. CDR3 in DNA: TGTGCCAGCAGCCGACAGGGCCCTGAAGCTTTCTTT.

The chain couples TRBV3-1 (or the pseudogene TRBV3-2) to TRBJ2-2, with 8 bases lining up with TRBD1. V lost 4 bases, J lost 7 bases, and 5 bases stayed unmatched. CDR3 length: 14 residues. The germline gives CDR1 LGHDT, CDR2 YNNKEL (reference sequence). The CDR3, as DNA: TGTGCCAGCAGCCCATCCGACAGGGGCGGGGAGCTGTTTTTT. Translation gives CASSPSDRGGELFF.

The chain uses TRBV10-3 and TRBJ2-3; maybe TRBD2 (5 bases). The germline V gene encodes CDR1 ENHRY and CDR2 SYGVKD. There are 14 residues in the CDR3. Trimming cost V 6 bases and J 5 bases, with 15 bases left between them. CDR3 in amino acids: CAISRDYLGDTQYF. CDR3 DNA sequence: TGTGCCATCAGCCGGGATTACCTCGGAGATACGCAGTATTTT.

The chain employs TRBV19 and TRBJ2-1; D unclear. The V end lost 5 bases, the J end lost 0 bases, and 11 bases lay between the germline ends. CDR3 size: 15 residues. Germline loops: CDR1 LNHDA, CDR2 SQIVND (reference sequence). This CDR3 reads CASSYFRTSYNEQFF. The CDR3 DNA follows: TGTGCCAGTAGTTACTTCCGAACCTCCTACAATGAGCAGTTCTTC.

The chain employs TRBV28 and TRBJ1-2; 7 bases are a match to TRBD1. This CDR3 has 14 residues. V shed 5 bases and J 6 bases; nucleotides not matched to a gene: 9. CDR1 is MDHEN and CDR2 is SYDVKM in the germline V gene. CDR3 residues: CASSETLTGDGYTF. The CDR3 nucleotides read TGTGCCAGCAGTGAGACATTAACAGGGGATGGCTACACCTTC.